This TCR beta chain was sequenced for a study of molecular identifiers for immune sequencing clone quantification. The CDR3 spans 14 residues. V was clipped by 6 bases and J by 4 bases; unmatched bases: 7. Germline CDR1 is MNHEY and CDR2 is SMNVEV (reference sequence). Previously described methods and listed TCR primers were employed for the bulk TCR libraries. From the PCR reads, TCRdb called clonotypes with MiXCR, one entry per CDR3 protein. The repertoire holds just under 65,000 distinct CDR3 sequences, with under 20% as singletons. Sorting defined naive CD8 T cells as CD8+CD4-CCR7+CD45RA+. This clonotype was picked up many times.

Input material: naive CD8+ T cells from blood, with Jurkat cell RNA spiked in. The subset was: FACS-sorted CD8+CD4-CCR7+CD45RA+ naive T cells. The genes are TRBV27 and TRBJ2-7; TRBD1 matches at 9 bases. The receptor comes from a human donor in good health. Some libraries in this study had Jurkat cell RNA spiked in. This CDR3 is CASRVSGQGYEQYF. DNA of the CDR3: TGTGCCAGCAGAGTATCGGGACAGGGTTACGAGCAGTACTTC.